Below are 3 T cell receptor beta chains sequenced from a single sample in a study of shared clonotypes between healthy human individuals (dated by TCRdb to the early 2020s). The library was made by the immunoSEQ multiplex PCR assay. TCRdb carries this immuneACCESS record with in-frame sequences only. Its versions omit some clonotypes, under half of them owing to an unresolved V gene in the studies checked, with the rest unexplained. In this sample the table shows some 530,000 clones, 81% of which occur a single time. The ten largest clones represent over 9.5% of the sample. The sample comprised PBMCs. These receptors originate from a woman aged 40 to 50 in good health. Some clones in this sample may be carry-over from other donors' samples.

This sequence joins TRBV13 and TRBJ2-2, with D possibly TRBD1 on 6 matching bases. Per the germline V gene, CDR1 is PRHDT and CDR2 is FYEKMQ (reference sequence). V was clipped by 3 bases and J by 4 bases, with 9 bases between them. CDR3 length equals 14 residues. The CDR3 DNA sequence: TGTGCCAGCAGCTTTGACAGGAGCACCGGGGAGCTGTTTTTT. The encoded protein is CASSFDRSTGELFF.

Comment on this clone: This likely traces to a read error, being one base from a far larger clone. Distinct nucleotide sequences in the sample also encode this CDR3. The chain employs TRBV7-9 and TRBJ1-1, with D maybe TRBD1 (5 bases). Germline V gene lookup returns CDR1 SEHNR and CDR2 FQNEAQ (reference sequence). V lost 5 bases and J 4 bases, leaving 11 bases between the germline ends. This CDR3 is 13 amino acids long. Here the CDR3 reads CASSKQGGTEAFF. The CDR3 DNA reads TGTGCCAGCAGCAAGCAGGGTGGCACTGAAGCTTTCTTT.

This clone came up once. The chain joins TRBV4-3 to TRBJ2-2; perhaps TRBD2 as D (5 bases). Germline V gives CDR1 LGHNA, CDR2 YSLEER. CDR3 length: 15 amino acids. The ends were cut back, 0 bases at V and 7 bases at J, with 12 bases in the middle. The CDR3 DNA is TGCGCCAGCAGCCAAGACGCTAGCATGGGCGGGGAGCTGTTTTTT. It is translated as CASSQDASMGGELFF.